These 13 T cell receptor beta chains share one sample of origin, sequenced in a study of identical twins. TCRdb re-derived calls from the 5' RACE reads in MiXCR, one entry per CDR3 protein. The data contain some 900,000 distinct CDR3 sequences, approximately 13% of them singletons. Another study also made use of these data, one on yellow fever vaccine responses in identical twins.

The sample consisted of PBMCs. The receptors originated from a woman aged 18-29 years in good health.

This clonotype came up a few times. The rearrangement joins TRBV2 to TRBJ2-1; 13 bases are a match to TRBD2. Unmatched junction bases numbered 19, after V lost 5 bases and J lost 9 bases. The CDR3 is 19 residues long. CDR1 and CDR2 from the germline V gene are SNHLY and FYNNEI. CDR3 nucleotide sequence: TGTGCCAGCAGTCGCTCCGGGACTAGCGGGGCCGTCGGCCCCAGTGAGCAGTTCTTC. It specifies CASSRSGTSGAVGPSEQFF.

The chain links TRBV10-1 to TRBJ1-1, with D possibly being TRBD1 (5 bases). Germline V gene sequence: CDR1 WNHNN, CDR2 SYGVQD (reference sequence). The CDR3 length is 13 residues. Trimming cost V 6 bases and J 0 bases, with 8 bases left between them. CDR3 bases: TGCGCCAGCAGGAAGGACATGAACACTGAAGCTTTCTTT. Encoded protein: CASRKDMNTEAFF.

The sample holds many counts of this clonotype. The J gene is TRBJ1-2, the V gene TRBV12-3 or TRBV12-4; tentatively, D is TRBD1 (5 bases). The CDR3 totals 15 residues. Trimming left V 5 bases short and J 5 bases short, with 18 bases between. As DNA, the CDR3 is TGTGCCAGCAGTAAAGGGACGGGCTCTTATTATGGCTACACCTTC. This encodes CASSKGTGSYYGYTF.

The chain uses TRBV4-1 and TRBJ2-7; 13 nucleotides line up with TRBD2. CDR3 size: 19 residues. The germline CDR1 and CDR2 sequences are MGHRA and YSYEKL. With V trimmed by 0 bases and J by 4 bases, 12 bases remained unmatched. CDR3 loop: CASSQDPDGRTSGRYEQYF. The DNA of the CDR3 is TGCGCCAGCAGCCAAGACCCCGACGGGAGGACTAGCGGGAGATACGAGCAGTACTTC.

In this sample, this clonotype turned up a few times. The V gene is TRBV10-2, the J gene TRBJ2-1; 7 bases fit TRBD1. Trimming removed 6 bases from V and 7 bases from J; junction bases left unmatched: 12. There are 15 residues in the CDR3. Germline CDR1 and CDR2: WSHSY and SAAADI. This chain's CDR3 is CASSREQGLSNEQFF. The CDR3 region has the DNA TGCGCCAGCAGCAGGGAACAGGGGCTTTCTAATGAGCAGTTCTTC.

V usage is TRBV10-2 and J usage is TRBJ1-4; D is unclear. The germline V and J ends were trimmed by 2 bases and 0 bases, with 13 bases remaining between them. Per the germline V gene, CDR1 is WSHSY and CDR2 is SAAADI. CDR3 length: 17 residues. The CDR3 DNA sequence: TGCGCCAGCAGTGAGAGAAGATTACTTTCAACTAATGAAAAACTGTTTTTT. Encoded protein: CASSERRLLSTNEKLFF.

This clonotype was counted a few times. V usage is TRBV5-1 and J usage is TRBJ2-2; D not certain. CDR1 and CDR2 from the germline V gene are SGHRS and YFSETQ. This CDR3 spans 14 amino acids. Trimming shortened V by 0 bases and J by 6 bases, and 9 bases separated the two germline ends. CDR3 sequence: CASSLAESAGELFF. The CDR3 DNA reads TGCGCCAGCAGCTTGGCTGAGAGCGCCGGGGAGCTGTTTTTT.

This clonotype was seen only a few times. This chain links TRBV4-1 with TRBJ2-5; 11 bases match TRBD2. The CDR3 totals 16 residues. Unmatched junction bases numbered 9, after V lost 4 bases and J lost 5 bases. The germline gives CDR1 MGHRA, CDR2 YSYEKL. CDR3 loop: CASSPNSGGATETQYF. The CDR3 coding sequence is TGCGCCAGCAGCCCGAATAGCGGGGGGGCCACGGAGACCCAGTACTTC.

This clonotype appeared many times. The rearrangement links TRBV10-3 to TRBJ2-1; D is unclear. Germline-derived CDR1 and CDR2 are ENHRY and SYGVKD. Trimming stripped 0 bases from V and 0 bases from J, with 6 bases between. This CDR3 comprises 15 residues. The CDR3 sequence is CAISESGPSYNEQFF. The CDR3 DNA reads TGTGCCATCAGTGAGTCCGGGCCCTCCTACAATGAGCAGTTCTTC.

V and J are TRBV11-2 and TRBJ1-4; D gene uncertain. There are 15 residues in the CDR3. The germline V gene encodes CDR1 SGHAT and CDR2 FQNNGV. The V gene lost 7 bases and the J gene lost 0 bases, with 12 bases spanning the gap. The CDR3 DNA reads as TGTGCCAGCACCATCCTTCAGGCAACTAATGAAAAACTGTTTTTT. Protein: CASTILQATNEKLFF.

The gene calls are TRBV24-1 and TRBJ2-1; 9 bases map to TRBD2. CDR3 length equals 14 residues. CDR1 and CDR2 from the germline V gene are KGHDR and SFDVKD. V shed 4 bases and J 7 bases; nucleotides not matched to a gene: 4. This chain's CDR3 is CATSEGGRANEQFF. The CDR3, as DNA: TGTGCCACCAGTGAGGGCGGGAGGGCGAATGAGCAGTTCTTC.

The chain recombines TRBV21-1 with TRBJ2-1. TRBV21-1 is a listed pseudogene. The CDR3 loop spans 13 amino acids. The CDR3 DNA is TGTGCCAGCAGCAAATCCCAGACCCATGAGCAGTTCTTC. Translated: CASSKSQTHEQFF.

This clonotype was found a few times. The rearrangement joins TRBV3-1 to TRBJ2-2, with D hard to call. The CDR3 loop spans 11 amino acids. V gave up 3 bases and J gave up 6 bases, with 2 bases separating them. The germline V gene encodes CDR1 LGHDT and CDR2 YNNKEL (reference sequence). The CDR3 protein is CASSQPGELFF. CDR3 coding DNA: TGTGCCAGCAGCCAGCCCGGGGAGCTGTTTTTT.